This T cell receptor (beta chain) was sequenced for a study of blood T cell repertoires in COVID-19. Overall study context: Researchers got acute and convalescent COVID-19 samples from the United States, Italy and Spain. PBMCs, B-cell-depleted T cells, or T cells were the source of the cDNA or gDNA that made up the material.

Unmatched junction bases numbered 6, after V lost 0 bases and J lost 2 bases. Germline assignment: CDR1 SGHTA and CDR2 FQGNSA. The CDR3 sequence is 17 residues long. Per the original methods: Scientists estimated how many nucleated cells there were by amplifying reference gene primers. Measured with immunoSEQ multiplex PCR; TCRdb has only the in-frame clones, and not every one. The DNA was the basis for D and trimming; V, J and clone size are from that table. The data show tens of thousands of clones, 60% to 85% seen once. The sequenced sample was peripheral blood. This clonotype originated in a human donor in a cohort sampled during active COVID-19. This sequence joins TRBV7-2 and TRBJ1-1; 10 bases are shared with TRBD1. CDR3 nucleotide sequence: TGTGCCAGCAGCTTAGCGCGACAGGGGGCGAGAAACACTGAAGCTTTCTTT. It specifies CASSLARQGARNTEAFF.